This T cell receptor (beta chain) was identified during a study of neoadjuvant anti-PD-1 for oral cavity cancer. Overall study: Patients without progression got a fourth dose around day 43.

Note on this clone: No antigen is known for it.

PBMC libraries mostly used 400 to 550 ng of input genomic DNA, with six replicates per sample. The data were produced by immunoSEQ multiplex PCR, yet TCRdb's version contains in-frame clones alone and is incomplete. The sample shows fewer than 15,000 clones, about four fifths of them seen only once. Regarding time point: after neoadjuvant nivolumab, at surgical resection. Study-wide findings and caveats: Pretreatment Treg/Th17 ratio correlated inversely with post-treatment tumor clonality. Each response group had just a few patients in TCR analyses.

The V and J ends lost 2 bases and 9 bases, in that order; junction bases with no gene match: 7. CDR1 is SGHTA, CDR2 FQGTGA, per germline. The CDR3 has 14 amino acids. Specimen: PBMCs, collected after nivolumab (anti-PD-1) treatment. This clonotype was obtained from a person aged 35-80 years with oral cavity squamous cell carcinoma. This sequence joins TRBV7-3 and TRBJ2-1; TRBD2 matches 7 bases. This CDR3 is CASSLGGSRGEQFF. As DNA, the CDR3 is TGTGCCAGCAGCTTAGGCGGGAGTAGGGGTGAGCAGTTCTTC.